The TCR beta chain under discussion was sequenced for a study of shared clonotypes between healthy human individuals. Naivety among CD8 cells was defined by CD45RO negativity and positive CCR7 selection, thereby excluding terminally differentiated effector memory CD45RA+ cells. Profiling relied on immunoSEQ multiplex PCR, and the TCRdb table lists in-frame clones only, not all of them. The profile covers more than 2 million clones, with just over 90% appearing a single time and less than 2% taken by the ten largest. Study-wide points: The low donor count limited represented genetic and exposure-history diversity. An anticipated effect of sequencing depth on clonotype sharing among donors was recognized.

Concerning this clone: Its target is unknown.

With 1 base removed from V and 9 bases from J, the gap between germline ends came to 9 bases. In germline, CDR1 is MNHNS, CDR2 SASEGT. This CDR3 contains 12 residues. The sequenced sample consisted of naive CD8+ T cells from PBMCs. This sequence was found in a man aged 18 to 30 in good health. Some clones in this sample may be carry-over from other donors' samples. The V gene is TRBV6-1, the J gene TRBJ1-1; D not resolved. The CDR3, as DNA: TGTGCCAGCAGTGAAGGGTTACTTAAAGCTTTCTTT. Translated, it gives CASSEGLLKAFF.